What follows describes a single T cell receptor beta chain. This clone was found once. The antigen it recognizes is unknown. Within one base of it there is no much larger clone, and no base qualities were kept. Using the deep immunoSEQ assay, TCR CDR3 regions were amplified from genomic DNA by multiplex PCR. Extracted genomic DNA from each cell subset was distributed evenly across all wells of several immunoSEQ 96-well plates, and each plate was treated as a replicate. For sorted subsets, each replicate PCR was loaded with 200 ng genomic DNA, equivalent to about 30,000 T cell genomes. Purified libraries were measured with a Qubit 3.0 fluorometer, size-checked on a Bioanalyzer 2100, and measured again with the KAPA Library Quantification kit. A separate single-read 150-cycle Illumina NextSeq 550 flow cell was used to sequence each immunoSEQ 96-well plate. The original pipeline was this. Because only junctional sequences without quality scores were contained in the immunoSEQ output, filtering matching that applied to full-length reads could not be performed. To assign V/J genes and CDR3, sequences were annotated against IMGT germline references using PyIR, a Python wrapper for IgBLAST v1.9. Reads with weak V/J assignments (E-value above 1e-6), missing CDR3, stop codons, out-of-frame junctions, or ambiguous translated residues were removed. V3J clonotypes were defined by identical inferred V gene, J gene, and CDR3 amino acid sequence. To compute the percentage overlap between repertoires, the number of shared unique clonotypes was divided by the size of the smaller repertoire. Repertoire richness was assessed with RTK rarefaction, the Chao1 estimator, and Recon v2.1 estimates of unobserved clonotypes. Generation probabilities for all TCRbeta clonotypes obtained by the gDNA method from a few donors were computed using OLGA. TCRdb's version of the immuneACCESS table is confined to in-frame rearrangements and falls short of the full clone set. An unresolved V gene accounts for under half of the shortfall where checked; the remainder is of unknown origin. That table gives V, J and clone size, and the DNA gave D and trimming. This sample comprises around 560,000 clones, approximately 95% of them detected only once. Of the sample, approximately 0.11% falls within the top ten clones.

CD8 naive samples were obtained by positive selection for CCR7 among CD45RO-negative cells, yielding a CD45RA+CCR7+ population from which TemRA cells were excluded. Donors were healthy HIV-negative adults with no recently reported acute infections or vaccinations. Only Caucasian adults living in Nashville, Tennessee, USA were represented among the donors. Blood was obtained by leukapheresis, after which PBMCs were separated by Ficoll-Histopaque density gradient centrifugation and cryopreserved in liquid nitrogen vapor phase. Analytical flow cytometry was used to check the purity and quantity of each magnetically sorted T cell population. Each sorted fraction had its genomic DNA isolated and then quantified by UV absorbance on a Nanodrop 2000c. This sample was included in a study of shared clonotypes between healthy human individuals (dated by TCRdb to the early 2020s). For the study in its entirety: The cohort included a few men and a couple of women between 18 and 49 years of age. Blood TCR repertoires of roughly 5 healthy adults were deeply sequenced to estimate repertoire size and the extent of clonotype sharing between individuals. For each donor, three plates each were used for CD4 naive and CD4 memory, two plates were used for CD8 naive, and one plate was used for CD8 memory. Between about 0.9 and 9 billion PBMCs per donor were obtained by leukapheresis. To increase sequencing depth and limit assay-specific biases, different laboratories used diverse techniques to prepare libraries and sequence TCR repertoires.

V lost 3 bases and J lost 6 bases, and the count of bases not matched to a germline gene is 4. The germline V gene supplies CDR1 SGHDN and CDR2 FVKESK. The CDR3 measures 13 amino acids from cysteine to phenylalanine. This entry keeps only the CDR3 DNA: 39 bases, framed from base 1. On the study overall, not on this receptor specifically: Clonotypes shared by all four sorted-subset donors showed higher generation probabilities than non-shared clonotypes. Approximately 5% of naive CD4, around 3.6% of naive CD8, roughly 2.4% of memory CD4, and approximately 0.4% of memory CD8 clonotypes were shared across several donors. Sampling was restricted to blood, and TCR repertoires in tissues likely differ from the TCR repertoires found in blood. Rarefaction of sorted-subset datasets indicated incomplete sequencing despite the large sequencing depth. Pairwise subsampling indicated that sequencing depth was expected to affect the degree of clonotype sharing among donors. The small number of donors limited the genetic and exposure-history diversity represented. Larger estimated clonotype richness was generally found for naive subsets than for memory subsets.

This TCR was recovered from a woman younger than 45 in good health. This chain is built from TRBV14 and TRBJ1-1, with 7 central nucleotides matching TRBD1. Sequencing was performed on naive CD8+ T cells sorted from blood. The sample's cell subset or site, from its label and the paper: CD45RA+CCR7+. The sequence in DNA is TGTGCCAGCAGCCATACAGGGGCGTCTGAAGCTTTCTTT. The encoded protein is CASSHTGASEAFF.